The clone carrying this TCR beta chain was detected a few times. Antigen specificity is unknown. CDR1 is LNHNV, CDR2 YYDKDF, per germline (reference sequence). The V end was cut by 0 bases, the J end by 7 bases, with 19 bases between. This CDR3 has 17 residues. Repertoires were generated with immunoSEQ multiplex PCR, while TCRdb's copy carries only in-frame clones and drops some. The table has 100,000 to 140,000 clones, about 90% seen once. This record comes from a study of T cell responses to AZD1222 COVID-19 vaccine. Findings and caveats of the study: Spike-specific TCRs gained breadth and depth after people received two AZD1222 doses.

Here the sequenced sample was peripheral blood, taken on day 0 of AZD1222 vaccination. V gene TRBV15 combines with J gene TRBJ1-5, with D possibly matching TRBD1 (6 bases). This TCR derives from an adult in good health. This chain's CDR3 is CATSREGGRDRRQPQHF. DNA for the CDR3: TGTGCCACCAGCAGAGAGGGGGGGCGCGACCGGCGGCAGCCCCAGCATTTT.